This entry describes one T cell receptor (beta chain). The sample is drawn from a study of control samples from healthy donors and cancer patients. Repertoires were generated with immunoSEQ multiplex PCR, while TCRdb's copy carries only in-frame clones and drops some. The sample shows about 120,000 clones, roughly 87% of them seen only once. Sequenced sample: blood. The receptor comes from a man aged 40-49 years in good health.

The CDR3: CSVEDRGRRTEAFF. CDR3 DNA: TGCAGCGTTGAAGATCGAGGTAGGAGGACTGAAGCTTTCTTT. The chain couples TRBV29-1 to TRBJ1-1; D ambiguous. Germline V gene sequence: CDR1 SQVTM, CDR2 ANQGSEA. Trimming stripped 0 bases from V and 5 bases from J, with 13 bases between. This CDR3 has 14 residues.